These 9 T cell receptor beta chains came from one sample sequenced in a study of T cell repertoires in aging, cancer and after chemotherapy. The template was genomic DNA from peripheral blood, not RNA. TRB rearrangements spanning V, D and J were amplified using mixed TRB-A/B primers. TCRdb passed the multiplex PCR reads through MiXCR, listing each CDR3 protein once. The sample includes a few thousand distinct CDR3 sequences, roughly 27% of them seen just once. Sequencing was carried out using blood. Receptors were obtained from a human donor in good health.

V is TRBV6-1 and J is TRBJ2-3; TRBD2 is a possible D gene (6 bases). Trimming took off 1 base at V and 12 bases at J, with 11 bases between the two ends. CDR3 length equals 12 residues. CDR1 is MNHNS and CDR2 is SASEGT in the germline V gene. The CDR3 DNA sequence: TGTGCCAGCAGTGAAGGTAGGGGAGGTCAGTATTTT. Protein product: CASSEGRGGQYF.

The J gene is TRBJ1-2, the V gene TRBV12-3 or TRBV12-4; 8 bases are a match to TRBD1. V was pared by 4 bases and J by 4 bases, with 5 bases of the junction left unmatched. This CDR3 is built from 14 residues. The CDR3 sequence is CASSSTGGPYGYTF. CDR3 DNA: TGTGCCAGCAGTTCTACAGGGGGTCCCTATGGCTACACCTTC.

By share, this clonotype ranks as medium-sized. This chain connects TRBV6-5 to TRBJ1-2; no clear D gene. The CDR3 is 12 amino acids. Trimming took off 4 bases at V and 4 bases at J, with 7 bases between the two ends. Per germline, CDR1 MNHEY and CDR2 SVGAGI. This CDR3 is CASSSPAYGYTF. The CDR3 coding sequence is TGTGCCAGCAGTTCTCCAGCCTATGGCTACACCTTC.

The rearrangement uses TRBV19 and TRBJ2-1; 7 positions agree with TRBD2. Trimming cost V 0 bases and J 7 bases; bases outside gene matches: 12. The CDR3 is 17 residues long. Germline assignment: CDR1 LNHDA and CDR2 SQIVND (reference sequence). The CDR3 DNA sequence: TGTGCCAGTAGTATAGATTGGGGAGGGACGTCCGGGAATGAGCAGTTCTTC. This encodes CASSIDWGGTSGNEQFF.

This clonotype was detected a few times. The chain carries TRBV24-1 and TRBJ2-6; 12 positions match TRBD1. V shed 3 bases and J 0 bases; nucleotides not matched to a gene: 14. The V gene's germline CDR1 is KGHDR and CDR2 SFDVKD. CDR3 length equals 22 residues. The CDR3 nucleotides are TGTGCCACCAGTGATCCCCGGGACAGGGGGCCCACTTCTTTCTCTGGGGCCAACGTCCTGACTTTC. It specifies CATSDPRDRGPTSFSGANVLTF.

The rearrangement joins TRBV18 to TRBJ2-2; maybe TRBD1 (5 bases). The CDR3 sequence is 17 residues long. The germline V and J ends were trimmed by 5 bases and 0 bases, with 16 bases remaining between them. Germline CDR1 KGHSH, CDR2 LQKENI. In nucleotides, the CDR3 is TGTGCCAGCTCAAAGGGGAACATGGGGTCGAACACCGGGGAGCTGTTTTTT. Translation: CASSKGNMGSNTGELFF.

Sample share makes this clonotype medium-sized (0.01 to 0.1%). V usage is TRBV18 and J usage is TRBJ1-3; no firm D call. With 3 bases removed from V and 0 bases from J, the gap between germline ends came to 21 bases. This CDR3 region has 19 residues. Germline V gene data show CDR1 as KGHSH and CDR2 as LQKENI. As DNA, the CDR3 is TGTGCCAGCTCACCCCTCGTAGCCGGCGGCCTCGACTCTGGAAACACCATATATTTT. Protein product: CASSPLVAGGLDSGNTIYF.

The V call is TRBV11-2, the J call TRBJ2-1; 7 positions match TRBD2. Trimming cost V 5 bases and J 10 bases; bases outside gene matches: 11. The germline gives CDR1 SGHAT, CDR2 FQNNGV. CDR3 size: 14 residues. Written as DNA, the CDR3 is TGTGCCAGCAGCCCGGGGGGTCCCATTCGGGAGCAGTTCTTC. This translates into CASSPGGPIREQFF.

V and J are TRBV5-1 and TRBJ2-5, with 11 bases aligning to TRBD1. Germline V lookup: CDR1 SGHRS, CDR2 YFSETQ. The CDR3 runs 14 residues. V was pared by 1 base and J by 10 bases, with 6 bases of the junction left unmatched. The CDR3 region is CASSLRTGGYGQYF. Here the CDR3 DNA reads TGCGCCAGCAGCTTGCGGACAGGGGGCTATGGCCAGTACTTC.